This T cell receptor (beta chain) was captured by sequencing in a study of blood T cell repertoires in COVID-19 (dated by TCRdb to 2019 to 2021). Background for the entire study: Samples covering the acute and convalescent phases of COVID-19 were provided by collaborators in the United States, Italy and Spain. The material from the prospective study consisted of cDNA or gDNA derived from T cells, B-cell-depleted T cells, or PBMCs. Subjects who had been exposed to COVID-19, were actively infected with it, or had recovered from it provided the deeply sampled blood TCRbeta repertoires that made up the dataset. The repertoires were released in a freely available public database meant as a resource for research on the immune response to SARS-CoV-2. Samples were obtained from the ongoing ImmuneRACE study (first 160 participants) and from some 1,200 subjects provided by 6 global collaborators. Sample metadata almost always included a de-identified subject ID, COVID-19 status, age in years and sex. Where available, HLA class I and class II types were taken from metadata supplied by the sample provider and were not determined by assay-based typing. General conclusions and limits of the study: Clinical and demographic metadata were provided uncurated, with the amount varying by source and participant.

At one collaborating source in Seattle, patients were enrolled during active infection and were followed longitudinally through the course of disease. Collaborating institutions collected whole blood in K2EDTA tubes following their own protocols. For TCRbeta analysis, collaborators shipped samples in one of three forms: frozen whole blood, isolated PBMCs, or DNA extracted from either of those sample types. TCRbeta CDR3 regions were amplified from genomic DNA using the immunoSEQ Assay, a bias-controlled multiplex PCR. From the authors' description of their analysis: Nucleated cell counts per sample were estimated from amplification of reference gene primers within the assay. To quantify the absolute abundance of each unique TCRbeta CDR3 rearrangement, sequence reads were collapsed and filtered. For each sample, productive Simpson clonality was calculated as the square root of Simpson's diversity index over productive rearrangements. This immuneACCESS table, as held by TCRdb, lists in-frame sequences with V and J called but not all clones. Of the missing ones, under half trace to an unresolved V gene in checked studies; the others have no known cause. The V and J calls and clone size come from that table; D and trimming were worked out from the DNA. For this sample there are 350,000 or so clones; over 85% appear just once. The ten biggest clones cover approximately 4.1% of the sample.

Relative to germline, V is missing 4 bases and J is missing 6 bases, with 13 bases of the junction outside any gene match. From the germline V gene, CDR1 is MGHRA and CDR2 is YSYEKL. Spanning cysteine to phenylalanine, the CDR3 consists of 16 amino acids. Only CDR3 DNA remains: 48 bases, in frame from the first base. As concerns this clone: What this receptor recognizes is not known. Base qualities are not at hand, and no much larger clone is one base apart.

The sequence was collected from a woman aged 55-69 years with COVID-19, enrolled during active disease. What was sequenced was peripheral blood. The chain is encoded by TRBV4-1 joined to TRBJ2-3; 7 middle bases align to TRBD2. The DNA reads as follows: TGCGCCAGCAGCCGAGGAGCGGGGAACAGCGGCGATACGCAGTATTTT. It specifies CASSRGAGNSGDTQYF.